The subject of this entry is one T cell receptor (beta chain). This sample is drawn from a study of blood T cell repertoires in COVID-19. Whole-study context: Collection of acute and convalescent COVID-19 samples took place in the United States, Italy and Spain. Nucleic acid was either cDNA or gDNA, and it came from T cells, B-cell-depleted T cells, or PBMCs.

This CDR3 is 14 amino acids long. The V gene's germline CDR1 is LGHDT and CDR2 YNNKEL (reference sequence). The V and J ends lost 1 base and 4 bases respectively, with 7 bases between them. Original data processing: Estimation of nucleated cell counts was performed using reference gene primer amplification. Assay used: immunoSEQ multiplex PCR; TCRdb lists only in-frame clones, some missing. V and J calls and clone size are as listed in that table; D and trimming were resolved from the DNA. The sample includes under 300,000 clones, 86% seen only once; the top ten take 6.2%. The clonotype was recovered from a man between 60 and 75 years old with acute or convalescent COVID-19. The sequenced material came from peripheral blood. The rearrangement joins TRBV3-1 (or the pseudogene TRBV3-2) to TRBJ2-2, with D possibly TRBD1 on 5 matching bases. The CDR3 sequence: CASSQGGGTGELFF. The CDR3 DNA is TGTGCCAGCAGCCAAGGGGGCGGCACCGGGGAGCTGTTTTTT.